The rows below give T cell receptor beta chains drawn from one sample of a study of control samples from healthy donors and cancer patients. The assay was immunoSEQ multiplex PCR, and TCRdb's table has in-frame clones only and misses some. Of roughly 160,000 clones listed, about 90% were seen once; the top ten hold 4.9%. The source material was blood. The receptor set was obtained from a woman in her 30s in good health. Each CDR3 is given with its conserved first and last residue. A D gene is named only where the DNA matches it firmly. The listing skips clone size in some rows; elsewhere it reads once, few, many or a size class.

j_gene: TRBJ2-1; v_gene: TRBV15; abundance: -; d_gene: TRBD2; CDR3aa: CATSIQRGKVDEQFF; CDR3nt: TGTGCCACCAGCATCCAGCGGGGAAAGGTAGATGAGCAGTTCTTC
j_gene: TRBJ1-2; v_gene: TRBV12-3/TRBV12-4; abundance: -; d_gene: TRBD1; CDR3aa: CASSWDRVYGYTF; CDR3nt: TGTGCCAGCAGCTGGGACAGGGTGTATGGCTACACCTTC
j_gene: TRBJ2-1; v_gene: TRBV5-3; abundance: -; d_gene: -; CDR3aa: CARSLKVRISYNEQFF; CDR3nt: TGTGCCAGAAGCTTGAAAGTGCGGATCTCCTACAATGAGCAGTTCTTC
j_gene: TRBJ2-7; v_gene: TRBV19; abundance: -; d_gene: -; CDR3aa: CASSRQAASSYEQYF; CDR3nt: TGTGCCAGTAGTAGGCAGGCCGCGTCCTCCTACGAGCAGTACTTC
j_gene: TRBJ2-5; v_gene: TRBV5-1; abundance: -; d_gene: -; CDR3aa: CASSLSVSPAETQYF; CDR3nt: TGCGCCAGTAGCTTGTCGGTATCACCCGCGGAGACCCAGTACTTC
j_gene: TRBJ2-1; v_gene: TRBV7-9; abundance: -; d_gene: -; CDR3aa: CASSLVGGADNEQFF; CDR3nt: TGTGCCAGCAGCCTCGTCGGGGGCGCTGACAATGAGCAGTTCTTC
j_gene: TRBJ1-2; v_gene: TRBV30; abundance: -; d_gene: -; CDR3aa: CAWMVNNYGYTF; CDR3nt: TGTGCCTGGATGGTCAACAACTATGGCTACACCTTC
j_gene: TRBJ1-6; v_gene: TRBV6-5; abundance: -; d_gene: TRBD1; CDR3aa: CASSWQGGYNSPLHF; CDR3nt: TGTGCCAGCAGTTGGCAGGGGGGCTATAATTCACCCCTCCACTTT
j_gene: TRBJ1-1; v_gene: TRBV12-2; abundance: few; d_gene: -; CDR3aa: CASRCLNRANTEAFF; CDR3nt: TGTGCAAGTCGCTGCTTAAACAGGGCGAACACTGAAGCTTTCTTT
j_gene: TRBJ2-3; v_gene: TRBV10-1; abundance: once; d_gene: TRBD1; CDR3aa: CASSGRDSKFRAQYF; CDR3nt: TGCGCCAGCAGTGGCCGGGACAGCAAATTTAGGGCGCAGTATTTT
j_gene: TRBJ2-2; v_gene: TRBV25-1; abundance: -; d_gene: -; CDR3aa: CASNLGNTGELFF; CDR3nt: TGTGCCAGCAATTTGGGAAACACCGGGGAGCTGTTTTTT
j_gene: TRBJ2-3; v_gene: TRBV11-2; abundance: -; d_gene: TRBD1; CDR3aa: CASSLEWGRGPGTQYF; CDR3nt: TGTGCCAGCAGCTTAGAGTGGGGCAGGGGGCCTGGTACGCAGTATTTT
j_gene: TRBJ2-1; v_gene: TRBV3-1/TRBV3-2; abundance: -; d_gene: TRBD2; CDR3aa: CASSQALVAGDYNEQFF; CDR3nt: TGTGCCAGCAGCCAAGCGTTAGTTGCGGGGGACTACAATGAGCAGTTCTTC
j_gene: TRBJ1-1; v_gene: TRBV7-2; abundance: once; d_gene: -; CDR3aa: CASSQGNTEAFF; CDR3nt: TGTGCCAGCAGCCAAGGGAACACTGAAGCTTTCTTT
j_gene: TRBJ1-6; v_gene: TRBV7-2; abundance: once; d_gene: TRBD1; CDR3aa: CASSDRAGGNSPLHF; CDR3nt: TGTGCCAGCAGCGACCGAGCAGGGGGGAATTCACCCCTCCACTTT
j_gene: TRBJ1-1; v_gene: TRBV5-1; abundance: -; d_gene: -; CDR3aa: CASSLGQQNTEAFF; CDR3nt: TGCGCCAGCAGCTTGGGACAGCAGAACACTGAAGCTTTCTTT
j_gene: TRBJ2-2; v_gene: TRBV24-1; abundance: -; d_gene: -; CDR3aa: CATSDERVAGELFF; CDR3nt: TGTGCCACCAGTGATGAGAGGGTGGCCGGGGAGCTGTTTTTT
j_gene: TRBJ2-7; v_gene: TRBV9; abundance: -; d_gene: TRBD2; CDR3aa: CASSVGTSGTYEQYF; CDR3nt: TGTGCCAGCAGCGTAGGAACTAGCGGAACCTACGAGCAGTACTTC
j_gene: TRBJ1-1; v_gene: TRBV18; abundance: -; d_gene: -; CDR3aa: CASLDAMNTEAFF; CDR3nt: TGTGCCAGCTTAGACGCGATGAACACTGAAGCTTTCTTT
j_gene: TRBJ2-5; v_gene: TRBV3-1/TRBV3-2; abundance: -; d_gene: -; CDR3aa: CASSQHAPGTQETQYF; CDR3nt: TGTGCCAGCAGTCAACACGCGCCGGGTACCCAAGAGACCCAGTACTTC
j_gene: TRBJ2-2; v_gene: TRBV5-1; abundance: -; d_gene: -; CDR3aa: CASSSLPGELFF; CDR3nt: TGCGCCAGCAGCTCCCTTCCCGGGGAGCTGTTTTTT
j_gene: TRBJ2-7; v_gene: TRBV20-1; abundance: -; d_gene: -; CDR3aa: CSAIVSYEQYF; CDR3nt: TGCAGTGCTATCGTCTCCTACGAGCAGTACTTC
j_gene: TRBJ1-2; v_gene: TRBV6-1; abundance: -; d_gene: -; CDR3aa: CASSEARGAVYGYTF; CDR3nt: TGTGCCAGCAGTGAAGCGAGGGGAGCGGTCTATGGCTACACCTTC